This T cell receptor (beta chain) was recorded in a study of TIL therapy for anti-PD-1-resistant metastatic lung cancer. Overall study context: Median tumor mutation burden was 1.5 mutations per megabase.

The libraries were made with immunoSEQ v3. Each library reached 1.5 million to 2.5 million read pairs, or roughly 4.5-6.5 million at deep level. Clones were read by immunoSEQ multiplex PCR, and TCRdb kept only the in-frame ones, dropping some. The profile shows over 20,000 clones, 55% to 75% of them singletons. Stated time point: pre-treatment sample, taken before nivolumab and TIL therapy. The tumor samples were excised metastases, mostly pleural nodules or supraclavicular lymph nodes. The clonotype was recovered from a person aged 25-79 years with non-small cell lung cancer. Sequencing was performed on tumor tissue, taken at baseline.

CDR3 nucleotides: TGTGCCAGCAGCTTAGGGGGGGTCTTGACTGAAGCTTTCTTT. Its protein is CASSLGGVLTEAFF. The V and J genes are TRBV7-2 and TRBJ1-1; possible D gene TRBD1, 5 bases. Germline values: CDR1 SGHTA, CDR2 FQGNSA. The V end was cut by 1 base, the J end by 5 bases, with 11 bases between. This CDR3 has 14 amino acids.